This T cell receptor beta chain was obtained from a study of monozygotic twins with inflammatory bowel disease. Study-wide points: Clonotype sharing was lower in IBD patients than healthy twins, most markedly with disease activity. For IBD, no single strong associated signal or clonotype was supported. Patient-specific immunosuppressive treatments may have made repertoires more variable.

During cDNA synthesis, UMIs that each contained a 6-nucleotide sample barcode were added by means of template switching. TCRdb re-called the 5' RACE reads and gives one entry per CDR3 protein, without DNA. Here the sample table reports about 210,000 distinct CDR3 sequences. CDR1 and CDR2 from the germline V gene are LNHDA and SQIVND (reference sequence). The CDR3 loop spans 12 amino acids. About this clonotype: No antigen is known for it.

Sequencing was done on a sample of blood. The clonotype was recovered from a human donor with ulcerative colitis or Crohn's disease, or a healthy co-twin of an affected twin (not recorded which). The chain is built from TRBV19 and TRBJ2-7. The CDR3 sequence is CASSIGGYEQYF.